This T cell receptor (beta chain) was observed in a study of vaccination and CD4 T cells after COVID-19 (dated by TCRdb to between 2021 and 2024). About the study as a whole: The convalescent cohort comprised six males and four females, including two Hispanic individuals, seven Caucasians, two Asians and one multiracial person. Overlapping spike peptide pools from SARS-CoV-2 and from the common cold coronaviruses HCoV-NL63, HCoV-OC43 and HCoV-229E were used as culture stimuli. In 10 COVID-19 convalescent patients and a few infection-naive healthy vaccine recipients, researchers compared the spike-specific CD4+ TCR repertoire from before mRNA vaccination with the repertoire from after. The time from the second vaccine dose to post-vaccine blood sampling had a median of roughly 70 days and ranged from roughly 13 to 241 days. As controls, cultures received a CEFX viral epitope pool (the positive control), an HIV-1 Nef peptide pool (the negative control), or no peptide at all. In an earlier paper using these donors, memory CD4+ T cell crossreactivity between SARS-CoV-2 and common cold coronavirus spike proteins was assessed at the TCR clonotype level. Participants got two doses of the Pfizer-BioNTech BNT162b2 vaccine (n=8) or two doses of the Moderna mRNA-1273 vaccine (n=2). Post-COVID blood samples from convalescent patients were collected a median of around 100 days after diagnosis, with a range of roughly 30 to 170 days.

Read against the paper, the sample's treatment or condition label means: approximately nine-day PBMC culture with coronavirus spike peptide pools or control peptides (ViraFEST assay). CD4+ T cells from unexposed donors were collected before the COVID-19 pandemic (2011-2018). The ViraFEST assay, used in the study, expanded antigen-specific T cells with peptide pools and then identified the expanded clonotypes through TCR sequencing. About 1.8 million PBMCs per well were cultured in IMDM with roughly 5.5% human AB serum and about 9.2 IU/ml IL-2, plus 10 ug/ml peptide pools. Half of the culture medium was replaced with fresh IL-2-containing medium on days 3 and 7. After around 10 days of culture, CD4+ T cells were isolated by negative selection with the EasySep CD4+ T cell isolation kit. As cell number allowed, CD4+ T cells from unexposed donors were tested for reactivity to SARS-CoV-2 S and N and to four common cold coronavirus spike pools. Ficoll-Paque Plus gradient centrifugation was used to isolate PBMCs from whole blood, and the isolated PBMCs were then either used fresh or cryopreserved at -140C. Each culture condition was generally run in triplicate wells. Leukapheresis product for the unexposed donors was bought commercially.

The library was prepared using PCR. TCR sequencing of DNA from cultured CD4+ T cells used the Oncomine TCR Beta short-read assay at the Johns Hopkins FTIC core. The QIAamp micro DNA kit was used to extract genomic DNA from the cultured CD4+ T cells. Oncomine TCR Beta libraries from cultured CD4+ T cells were pooled using unique dual indexes and sequenced on an Illumina iSeq 100. As for how the authors treated the data: Non-productive sequences were removed, and CDR3s not starting with C, not ending with F or W, or shorter than 7 amino acids were discarded. Antigen-specific clonotypes were identified using the MANAFEST web application through comparison of peptide-stimulated wells with reference and other culture wells. To be called positive, a clone needed an FDR below 0.05, an odds ratio above 5, and a productive frequency above 0.1% in at least two of three replicate wells. A clonotype was classed as cross-reactive if the clonotype showed significant expansion both in SARS-CoV-2 spike wells and in at least one common cold coronavirus spike condition. Using R version 3.6.1, CDR3 homology was evaluated through Levenshtein distances (stringdist) along with unrooted phylogenetic trees (ape). Through fastp at Q25 and MiXCR, TCRdb rebuilt clones from the public reads, retaining in-frame beta chains. Each entry is one CDR3 protein sequence, shown with its most common DNA and genes. TCRdb, not the authors, supplied the V and J calls. This sample gives more than 8,500 distinct CDR3 sequences in total; 45% to 60% of them show up just once. Roughly 24% of the sample goes to the ten largest clones.

This clonotype has just a few counts. Its antigen remains unidentified. There are no base qualities to consult, and no much larger clone falls within one base. Including cysteine and phenylalanine, the CDR3 has 14 amino acids. Only CDR3 DNA is held: 42 bases, read in frame from base 1. The germline V gene sets CDR1 to MNHNS and CDR2 to SASEGT. V ends up 5 bases short and J 8 bases short, with an unmatched junction base count of 6. Paper-wide results and their limitations: Relatively few convalescent patients were included in the study, and early timepoints after natural infection were not analyzed. Nearly all vaccine-specific clones in convalescent patients (304 of 307) were mono-reactive for SARS-CoV-2 spike rather than cross-reactive with common cold coronaviruses. Although the median number of SARS-CoV-2-reactive clonotypes went up from roughly 19 after infection to around 39 after vaccination, the increase was not significant. In convalescent patients, a median about 86% of post-vaccine SARS-CoV-2-reactive clones were detected only after vaccination, suggesting vaccine-specific priming.

The sequence derives from a human donor in good health. The chain is made from TRBV6-1 and TRBJ1-6; 7 junctional bases match TRBD1. The sample taken for sequencing was CD4+ T cells from blood, cultured in vitro. The sequenced DNA is TGTGCCAGCAGTCCGGGACAGATACATTCACCCCTCCACTTT. The translation is CASSPGQIHSPLHF.